The 32 T cell receptor beta chains listed next were all sequenced from one sample in a study of human T cells and chemical hapten exposure. Specified time point: patch test 1, 2 weeks after DPC sensitization. Treatment here: therapeutic diphenylcyclopropenone sensitization with weekly scalp DPC. MiXCR was run by TCRdb on the RACE reads, yielding one entry per CDR3 protein. The table has around 300,000 distinct CDR3 sequences, 5.5% to 8% seen once. Specimen: whole blood, collected in connection with sensitization to the hapten diphenylcyclopropenone (DPC). These receptors were collected from a woman aged 18-29 years with alopecia areata. Some clones in this sample may be carry-over from other donors' samples.

In this sample, this clonotype turned up many times. V is TRBV12-3 or TRBV12-4 and J is TRBJ2-7, with D possibly called TRBD1 or TRBD2 (5 bases each). Trimming cost V 7 bases and J 2 bases, with 9 bases left between them. CDR3 length: 12 amino acids. The CDR3 DNA reads TGTGCCAGCACCGTGGGGGCCTACGAGCAGTACTTC. Translated, it gives CASTVGAYEQYF.

At least ten counts were recorded for this clonotype. The CDR3 spells CSVDNYRDGHRLNGYTF. In DNA form, the CDR3 reads TGCAGCGTGGATAACTACCGGGACGGACATCGATTAAATGGCTACACCTTC. The chain is built from TRBV29-1 and TRBJ1-2, with D tentatively TRBD1 (5 bases). The CDR3 length is 17 residues. The V gene lost 6 bases and the J gene lost 6 bases, with 29 bases spanning the gap. CDR1 and CDR2 from the germline V gene are SQVTM and ANQGSEA.

This clonotype was seen more than once but under ten times. The chain is built from TRBV12-3 or TRBV12-4 and TRBJ1-3; D not resolved. The length of the CDR3 is 13 residues. V gave up 3 bases and J gave up 0 bases, with 3 bases separating them. CDR3 loop: CASSLDSGNTIYF. DNA for the CDR3: TGTGCCAGCAGTTTGGACTCTGGAAACACCATATATTTT.

The chain has TRBV6-5 and TRBJ2-7; D assignment may be TRBD1 or TRBD2 (5 bases each). The CDR3 length is 14 residues. In germline, CDR1 is MNHEY, CDR2 SVGAGI. Trimming removed 1 base at V and 2 bases at J, with 9 bases between. The CDR3 is CASSYFRETYEQYF. As DNA, the CDR3 is TGTGCCAGCAGTTACTTCAGGGAGACCTACGAGCAGTACTTC.

This clonotype was seen more than once but under ten times. The chain couples TRBV7-2 to TRBJ2-1, with D possibly being TRBD1 (6 bases). In germline, CDR1 is SGHTA, CDR2 FQGNSA. CDR3 length: 15 amino acids. V was trimmed by 4 bases and J by 7 bases, leaving 17 bases between them. This CDR3 reads CASSWRVGARNEQFF. CDR3 DNA sequence: TGTGCCAGCAGCTGGCGTGTGGGGGCTAGGAATGAGCAGTTCTTC.

V gene TRBV5-1 combines with J gene TRBJ1-3; tentatively, D is TRBD1 (5 bases). The CDR3 is 13 residues long. The V end was cut by 5 bases, the J end by 5 bases, with 11 bases between. Germline V lookup: CDR1 SGHRS, CDR2 YFSETQ. The CDR3 sequence is CASSFDSRNTIYF. CDR3 in DNA: TGCGCCAGCAGTTTCGACAGTCGAAACACCATATATTTT.

This chain connects TRBV27 to TRBJ2-3; D is unclear. The CDR3 loop spans 15 amino acids. Per germline, CDR1 MNHEY and CDR2 SMNVEV (reference sequence). V lost 3 bases and J 3 bases, leaving 13 bases between the germline ends. CDR3 DNA: TGTGCCAGCAGTTTCAATGCCGATAGTACAGATACGCAGTATTTT. Protein product: CASSFNADSTDTQYF.

About this clonotype: It may be a read error: a sequence one base away is much more abundant. The chain joins TRBV7-2 to TRBJ2-3, with D tentatively TRBD2 (6 bases). Trimming stripped 8 bases from V and 1 base from J, with 16 bases between. Germline-derived CDR1 and CDR2 are SGHTA and FQGNSA. This CDR3 has 15 residues. The CDR3 DNA sequence: TGTGCCAGCGTATCCCTCGGGACTGGCACAGATACGCAGTATTTT. It encodes CASVSLGTGTDTQYF. The whole variable domain, remainder taken from reference TRBV7-2 and TRBJ2-3, is GAGVSQSPSNKVTEKGKDVELRCDPISGHTALYWYRQSLGQGLEFLIYFQGNSAPDKSGLPSDRFSAERTGGSVSTLTIQRTQQEDSAVYLCASVSLGTGTDTQYFGPGTRLTVL.

The chain joins TRBV7-2 to TRBJ1-3, with 8 bases matching TRBD1. The CDR3 spans 14 residues. Germline lookup yields CDR1 SGHTA and CDR2 FQGNSA. V shed 2 bases, J shed 7 bases, and the junction held 4 bases outside the gene matches. CDR3 loop: CASSLQGASNTIYF. In DNA form, the CDR3 reads TGTGCCAGCAGCTTACAGGGGGCGTCCAACACCATATATTTT.

This clonotype turned up a few times. The rearrangement links TRBV20-1 to TRBJ1-1; unclear D gene. Per germline, CDR1 DFQATT and CDR2 SNEGSKA (reference sequence). The CDR3 is made up of 12 amino acids. V was clipped by 3 bases and J by 5 bases, with 10 bases between them. Here the CDR3 DNA reads TGCAGTGCTAGGAACGGGAGAACTGAAGCTTTCTTT. Residues: CSARNGRTEAFF.

The V call is TRBV7-9, the J call TRBJ1-2, with TRBD1 as a possible D gene (6 bases). The CDR3 loop spans 16 amino acids. Trimming stripped 4 bases from V and 2 bases from J, with 17 bases between. Germline V lookup: CDR1 SEHNR, CDR2 FQNEAQ (reference sequence). For the CDR3, the DNA is TGTGCCAGCAGCTCGGCCCTACAGGGAGCGAACTATGGCTACACCTTC. It encodes CASSSALQGANYGYTF.

The rearrangement links TRBV25-1 to TRBJ1-1, with 8 bases that match TRBD1. CDR3 size: 14 residues. The V and J ends lost 4 bases and 4 bases, in that order; junction bases with no gene match: 5. Germline V gene sequence: CDR1 MGHDK, CDR2 SYGVNS. The CDR3 region is CASSASDRATEAFF. The DNA of the CDR3 is TGTGCCAGCAGTGCCTCGGACAGGGCCACTGAAGCTTTCTTT.

This clonotype was seen ten or more times. The chain joins TRBV7-2 to TRBJ2-3; D remains ambiguous. The CDR3 is 16 amino acids. Trimming pared 1 base from V and 4 bases from J, leaving 15 bases between. CDR1 and CDR2 from the germline V gene are SGHTA and FQGNSA. The CDR3 DNA reads as TGTGCCAGCAGCTTAGACGCCTCCCGTATGGCAGATACGCAGTATTTT. Amino acid sequence: CASSLDASRMADTQYF.

The rearrangement joins TRBV27 to TRBJ2-7; 10 positions match TRBD1. This CDR3 comprises 15 residues. Trimming at V came to 5 bases and at J to 6 bases, leaving 10 bases not matched to a gene. Germline V gene lookup returns CDR1 MNHEY and CDR2 SMNVEV (reference sequence). The chain's CDR3 is CASSPGRQGASEQYF. Written as DNA, the CDR3 is TGTGCCAGCAGTCCCGGCAGACAGGGGGCGTCCGAGCAGTACTTC.

This clonotype was counted only a few times. This chain uses TRBV27 with TRBJ1-2, with 7 bases fitting TRBD1. The CDR3 length is 16 residues. Trimming cost V 2 bases and J 4 bases; bases outside gene matches: 10. Germline loops: CDR1 MNHEY, CDR2 SMNVEV (reference sequence). The CDR3: CASSLSPGQRVYGYTF. CDR3 nucleotides: TGTGCCAGCAGTTTAAGTCCGGGACAGCGAGTCTATGGCTACACCTTC.

This clonotype was detected ten times or more. This rearrangement joins TRBV15 to TRBJ2-7; D gene unclear. Germline CDR1 reads LNHNV; CDR2 reads YYDKDF (reference sequence). V was trimmed by 0 bases and J by 7 bases, leaving 13 bases between them. CDR3 length: 14 residues. Written as DNA, the CDR3 is TGTGCCACCAGCAGAGATCGGGCGACCCCAGAGCAGTACTTC. It specifies CATSRDRATPEQYF.

This clonotype has just a few counts. In nucleotides, the CDR3 is TGCGCCAGCAGCCTTTCATTGACAGAAAACACTGAAGCTTTCTTT. It specifies CASSLSLTENTEAFF. V usage is TRBV5-1 and J usage is TRBJ1-1; D is possibly TRBD1 (5 bases). Trimming pared 4 bases from V and 2 bases from J, leaving 15 bases between. From germline, CDR1 is SGHRS and CDR2 YFSETQ. The CDR3 extends over 15 amino acids.

This chain joins TRBV9 and TRBJ2-7; 7 bases agree with TRBD1. CDR3 length: 14 residues. After removal of 0 bases from V and 6 bases from J, the junction contained 6 bases not matched to a gene. The germline V gene encodes CDR1 SGDLS and CDR2 YYNGEE. As DNA, the CDR3 is TGTGCCAGCAGCGTAGGAGGGGGCGTAGGCGAGCAGTACTTC. Residues: CASSVGGGVGEQYF.

V and J are TRBV5-4 and TRBJ2-1; D gene ambiguous. The CDR3 runs 13 residues. CDR1 SGHNT and CDR2 YYREEE come from the germline V gene (reference sequence). V lost 9 bases and J lost 3, with 13 bases in between. Here the CDR3 reads CATQKNSYNEQFF. As DNA, the CDR3 is TGTGCCACGCAGAAAAACAGCTACAATGAGCAGTTCTTC.

This clonotype was seen many times. The genes are TRBV28 and TRBJ1-5, with D maybe TRBD1 (5 bases). The germline gives CDR1 MDHEN, CDR2 SYDVKM. V dropped 2 bases and J dropped 2 bases, with 10 bases sitting between them. This CDR3 has 15 residues. This CDR3 is CASSLTGVGNQPQHF. For the CDR3, the DNA is TGTGCCAGCAGTTTAACGGGGGTGGGCAATCAGCCCCAGCATTTT.

V is TRBV20-1 and J is TRBJ2-1; D gene uncertain. The CDR3 runs to 11 residues. The germline V and J ends were trimmed by 6 bases and 8 bases, with 11 bases remaining between them. CDR1 and CDR2 from the germline V gene are DFQATT and SNEGSKA (reference sequence). The DNA of the CDR3 is TGCAGTGCAGGGCGTAGAGATGAGCAGTTCTTC. Translation gives CSAGRRDEQFF.

Ten or more counts support this clonotype. The chain is built from TRBV5-6 and TRBJ2-5; 8 bases agree with TRBD1. V lost 1 base and J lost 5; bases outside the gene matches: 10. Looked up from germline, CDR1 is SGHDT and CDR2 is YYEEEE. The CDR3 is 16 residues long. The CDR3, as DNA: TGTGCCAGCAGCTTGCTCCACGACAGGGGTAGGGAGACCCAGTACTTC. Translation: CASSLLHDRGRETQYF.

This clonotype has just a few counts. The chain combines TRBV18 with TRBJ2-7, with 7 bases matching TRBD1. Germline CDR1 and CDR2: KGHSH and LQKENI. Trimming at V came to 0 bases and at J to 2 bases, leaving 4 bases not matched to a gene. The length of the CDR3 is 15 residues. The chain's CDR3 is CASSPPGTVAYEQYF. The CDR3 DNA reads as TGTGCCAGCTCACCACCCGGGACAGTCGCCTACGAGCAGTACTTC.

V gene TRBV5-4 combines with J gene TRBJ1-4, with 7 nucleotides matching TRBD1. The V segment lost 8 bases and the J segment 7 bases; nucleotides outside the gene matches: 17. Germline lookup yields CDR1 SGHNT and CDR2 YYREEE (reference sequence). The CDR3 consists of 16 residues. The CDR3 coding sequence is TGTGCCAGAAAAACCCGGGACACAGGGGATGGTGAAAAACTGTTTTTT. Translated: CARKTRDTGDGEKLFF.

This clonotype occurred many times. The rearrangement joins TRBV6-5 to TRBJ2-1; the D gene is possibly TRBD2 (5 bases). The V gene lost 5 bases and the J gene lost 0 bases, with 17 bases spanning the gap. Germline assignment: CDR1 MNHEY and CDR2 SVGAGI. This CDR3 has 17 residues. CDR3 coding DNA: TGTGCCAGCAGTCCCTCGCCGGGGAGTAGCTCCTACAATGAGCAGTTCTTC. Amino acids: CASSPSPGSSSYNEQFF.

This clonotype was counted many times. This rearrangement joins TRBV29-1 to TRBJ2-7; D is undetermined. The CDR3 covers 12 residues. The V end lost 0 bases, the J end lost 7 bases, and 10 bases lay between the germline ends. Per the germline V gene, CDR1 is SQVTM and CDR2 is ANQGSEA. The CDR3 region is CSVEEGQLEQYF. For the CDR3, the DNA is TGCAGCGTTGAAGAAGGGCAGCTGGAGCAGTACTTC.

This chain uses TRBV2 with TRBJ1-5, with 7 bases lining up with TRBD1. The CDR3 length is 14 residues. V lost 7 bases to trimming and J lost 1 base; unmatched junction nucleotides: 4. The germline gives CDR1 SNHLY, CDR2 FYNNEI. As DNA, the CDR3 is TGTGCCAGCACAGCACAGGGGAGCAATCAGCCCCAGCATTTT. Amino acid sequence: CASTAQGSNQPQHF.

This clonotype was counted at least ten times. The chain links TRBV7-3 to TRBJ2-1; 8 nucleotides match TRBD2. Germline V lookup: CDR1 SGHTA, CDR2 FQGTGA. The CDR3 is made up of 13 amino acids. V dropped 5 bases and J dropped 7; count of bases not matched to a gene: 4. Here the CDR3 reads CASSQTGGNEQFF. CDR3 coding DNA: TGTGCCAGCAGCCAAACGGGAGGGAATGAGCAGTTCTTC.

The V and J genes are TRBV7-9 and TRBJ1-4, with TRBD1 as a possible D gene (5 bases). Germline V lookup: CDR1 SEHNR, CDR2 FQNEAQ (reference sequence). The length of the CDR3 is 15 residues. V was clipped by 5 bases and J by 8 bases, with 18 bases between them. CDR3 sequence reads: CASSQSFSGEEKLFF. The CDR3, as DNA: TGTGCCAGCAGCCAAAGTTTTTCGGGGGAAGAAAAACTGTTTTTT.

The V and J genes are TRBV27 and TRBJ2-7; D may be TRBD1 (5 bases). The germline V and J ends were trimmed by 0 bases and 0 bases, with 6 bases remaining between them. CDR3 length: 14 residues. CDR1 and CDR2 from the germline V gene are MNHEY and SMNVEV (reference sequence). CDR3 amino acids: CASSLSGASYEQYF. The CDR3, as DNA: TGTGCCAGCAGTTTATCAGGGGCCTCCTACGAGCAGTACTTC.

This clonotype was detected a few times. The rearrangement joins TRBV28 to TRBJ1-2, with TRBD1 identical over 9 bases. The germline V gene has CDR1 MDHEN and CDR2 SYDVKM. CDR3 length: 13 amino acids. V lost 6 bases and J lost 8; bases outside the gene matches: 7. The CDR3 DNA is TGTGCCAGCAGGTCACAGGGGGCAAAAGGCTACACCTTC. This encodes CASRSQGAKGYTF.

This clonotype showed up just a few times. Here the CDR3 DNA reads TGTGCCAGCAGTGTGAGCGGGGGGGCTGCCTACGAGCAGTACTTC. Protein: CASSVSGGAAYEQYF. The V gene is TRBV6-1, the J gene TRBJ2-7, with 10 bases that match TRBD2. The CDR3 covers 15 residues. Germline CDR1 MNHNS, CDR2 SASEGT. Trimming took 4 bases from V and 2 from J; bases not matched to a gene: 5.